These 26 T cell receptor beta chains were sequenced from one sample in a study of T cells in Graves' hyperthyroidism and ophthalmopathy. RNA transcripts yielded amplified TCR beta CDR3 regions. When the TCR CDR3 underwent first-round RT-PCR, the HTBI primer set was used. TCRdb processed the multiplex PCR reads anew with MiXCR; each CDR3 protein has one entry. The table includes about 400,000 distinct CDR3 sequences, 15% detected once. Input material: blood. The receptors were sampled from a woman aged 30 to 39 with Graves' hyperthyroidism.

This clonotype was seen many times. CDR3 residues: CASGQGAFNEQYF. The CDR3 DNA follows: TGTGCCAGCGGGCAGGGGGCGTTTAACGAGCAGTACTTC. The chain has TRBV7-9 and TRBJ2-7, with 8 positions matching TRBD1. Trimming cost V 8 bases and J 5 bases; bases outside gene matches: 8. Germline lookup yields CDR1 SEHNR and CDR2 FQNEAQ (reference sequence). The CDR3 consists of 13 residues.

The J gene is TRBJ2-7, the V gene TRBV18; D not resolved. Germline-derived CDR1 and CDR2 are KGHSH and LQKENI. V was clipped by 1 base and J by 1 base, with 11 bases between them. This CDR3 has 15 amino acids. As DNA, the CDR3 is TGTGCCAGCTCACCACGAAGGACGGGTTCCTACGAGCAGTACTTC. Amino acid sequence: CASSPRRTGSYEQYF.

In its sample, this clonotype was seen many times. The CDR3 sequence is CSVGRSLAGGVQETQYF. The CDR3 DNA sequence: TGCAGCGTTGGCCGGTCGCTAGCGGGCGGCGTACAAGAGACCCAGTACTTC. This rearrangement joins TRBV29-1 to TRBJ2-5, with 8 nucleotides matching TRBD2. Germline values: CDR1 SQVTM, CDR2 ANQGSEA. The junction had 15 bases not matched to a gene; V was cut back by 4 bases and J by 2 bases. This CDR3 has 17 amino acids.

This clonotype was counted once. The chain employs TRBV18 and TRBJ2-3, with a tentative D call TRBD2 (6 bases). The V gene's germline CDR1 is KGHSH and CDR2 LQKENI. The V gene lost 2 bases and the J gene lost 4 bases, with 7 bases spanning the gap. The CDR3 covers 13 residues. DNA of the CDR3: TGTGCCAGCTCACCAGGGACTTCAGATACGCAGTATTTT. Encoded protein: CASSPGTSDTQYF.

The rearrangement links TRBV19 to TRBJ1-2; possibly TRBD1 for D (5 bases). V was cut by 3 bases and J by 4 bases, with 15 bases left in between. This CDR3 comprises 15 residues. CDR1 and CDR2 from the germline V gene are LNHDA and SQIVND (reference sequence). The CDR3, as DNA: TGTGCCAGTAGTATCGGGGCAGGAGGCCCCTATGGCTACACCTTC. This sequence encodes CASSIGAGGPYGYTF.

The table lists this clonotype with many counts. The chain couples TRBV7-2 to TRBJ1-2; TRBD1 matches at 9 bases. Germline CDR1 is SGHTA and CDR2 is FQGNSA. CDR3 size: 16 residues. Trimming cost V 0 bases and J 6 bases; bases outside gene matches: 8. The CDR3 region is CASSLAHYRGPDGYTF. In DNA, the CDR3 is TGTGCCAGCAGCTTAGCGCATTACAGGGGGCCGGATGGCTACACCTTC.

The sample holds a few counts of this clonotype. V gene TRBV11-2 combines with J gene TRBJ2-2, with D possibly matching TRBD2 (6 bases). The CDR3 loop spans 14 amino acids. CDR1 and CDR2 from the germline V gene are SGHAT and FQNNGV. Deletions cut 9 bases from V and 1 base from J, with 12 bases between. The CDR3 DNA follows: TGTGCCAGTCGGAGGGATTGGAACACCGGGGAGCTGTTTTTT. As protein: CASRRDWNTGELFF.

The chain joins TRBV28 to TRBJ1-5, with D tentatively TRBD1 (5 bases). This CDR3 region has 16 residues. In germline, CDR1 is MDHEN, CDR2 SYDVKM. V lost 2 bases to trimming and J lost 3 bases, with 14 bases between them. In nucleotides, the CDR3 is TGTGCCAGCAGTTTACAGTATTGGGGGGACAATCAGCCCCAGCATTTT. This codes for CASSLQYWGDNQPQHF. The full variable domain, completed using reference TRBV28 and TRBJ1-5, is DVKVTQSSRYLVKRTGEKVFLECVQDMDHENMFWYRQDPGLGLRLIYFSYDVKMKEKGDIPEGYSVSREKKERFSLILESASTNQTSMYLCASSLQYWGDNQPQHFGDGTRLSIL.

The V and J genes are TRBV20-1 and TRBJ2-2; D ambiguous. The V gene lost 6 bases and the J gene lost 1 base, with 6 bases spanning the gap. This CDR3 contains 12 residues. Germline assignment: CDR1 DFQATT and CDR2 SNEGSKA (reference sequence). The CDR3 sequence: CSAVKNTGELFF. CDR3 DNA sequence: TGCAGTGCGGTTAAGAACACCGGGGAGCTGTTTTTT.

This clonotype was counted only a few times. This chain joins TRBV18 and TRBJ1-1; no clear D. The germline CDR1 and CDR2 sequences are KGHSH and LQKENI. V dropped 2 bases and J dropped 4 bases, with 8 bases sitting between them. CDR3 size: 13 residues. CDR3 sequence (DNA): TGTGCCAGCTCACCAAGAGAGGGCACTGAAGCTTTCTTT. Encoded protein: CASSPREGTEAFF. Variable domain in full (rest from reference TRBV18 and TRBJ1-1): NAGVMQNPRHLVRRRGQEARLRCSPMKGHSHVYWYRQLPEEGLKFMVYLQKENIIDESGMPKERFSAEFPKEGPSILRIQQVVRGDSAAYFCASSPREGTEAFFGQGTRLTVV.

There are many counts of this clonotype. The chain combines TRBV29-1 with TRBJ1-5, with D possibly being TRBD1 (5 bases). Per the germline V gene, CDR1 is SQVTM and CDR2 is ANQGSEA. V lost 4 bases to trimming and J lost 4 bases, with 11 bases between them. The CDR3 runs to 13 residues. The CDR3 DNA follows: TGCAGCGTTGGCGATCAGGGAAATCAGCCCCAGCATTTT. This gives the protein CSVGDQGNQPQHF.

The rearrangement links TRBV2 to TRBJ1-2; D possibly corresponds to TRBD1 (5 bases). The V end was cut by 5 bases, the J end by 4 bases, with 14 bases between. This CDR3 region has 14 residues. The germline CDR1 and CDR2 sequences are SNHLY and FYNNEI. CDR3 sequence reads: CASSRTQDGYGYTF. CDR3 DNA sequence: TGTGCCAGCAGTCGGACACAGGATGGCTATGGCTACACCTTC.

This clonotype has just a few counts. The rearrangement uses TRBV15 and TRBJ1-6, with D maybe TRBD1 (5 bases). Trimming removed 4 bases at V and 10 bases at J, with 17 bases between. The CDR3 totals 15 residues. Germline CDR1 and CDR2: LNHNV and YYDKDF (reference sequence). This chain's CDR3 is CATSTAGVKGSPLHF. CDR3 sequence (DNA): TGTGCCACCAGCACTGCGGGGGTCAAAGGCTCACCCCTCCACTTT.

This clonotype was found a few times. The chain recombines TRBV11-2 with TRBJ2-7, with D maybe TRBD1 (6 bases). Trimming removed 1 base from V and 5 bases from J, with 18 bases in between. Germline-derived CDR1 and CDR2 are SGHAT and FQNNGV. This CDR3 has 16 amino acids. DNA of the CDR3: TGTGCCAGCAGCTTAGTCCCAGGGGAAATTCCGGACGAGCAGTACTTC. Amino acid sequence: CASSLVPGEIPDEQYF. The full variable domain, completed using reference TRBV11-2 and TRBJ2-7, is EAGVAQSPRYKIIEKRQSVAFWCNPISGHATLYWYQQILGQGPKLLIQFQNNGVVDDSQLPKDRFSAERLKGVDSTLKIQPAKLEDSAVYLCASSLVPGEIPDEQYFGPGTRLTVT.

This clonotype appeared once. This could be a read error, since a much larger clone is one nucleotide away. The chain recombines TRBV5-1 with TRBJ2-7, with 11 bases matching TRBD2. The J call may be in error: the DNA end matches TRBJ2-1 better. There are 15 residues in the CDR3. The germline V gene encodes CDR1 SGHRS and CDR2 YFSETQ. The CDR3 DNA reads TGCGCCAGCAGCTTCCGACTAGCGGGACGGTACGAGCAGTTCTTC. Protein product: CASSFRLAGRYEQFF.

This clonotype appeared many times. V gene TRBV18 combines with J gene TRBJ1-1, with no clear D. Germline-derived CDR1 and CDR2 are KGHSH and LQKENI. The V end lost 1 base, the J end lost 0 bases, and 9 bases lay between the germline ends. This CDR3 contains 15 residues. The CDR3 DNA sequence: TGTGCCAGCTCACCACTGGGCACCTTGAACACTGAAGCTTTCTTT. Protein sequence: CASSPLGTLNTEAFF.

This clonotype occurred many times. The chain is built from TRBV24-1 and TRBJ2-3, with D tentatively TRBD2 (5 bases). Trimming took off 6 bases at V and 2 bases at J, with 14 bases between the two ends. The CDR3 has 15 amino acids. CDR1 KGHDR and CDR2 SFDVKD come from the germline V gene. The CDR3 loop is CATSPKTGSTDTQYF. CDR3 nucleotides: TGTGCCACCAGTCCCAAAACGGGGTCCACAGATACGCAGTATTTT.

In its sample, this clonotype was seen a few times. J is TRBJ2-3 and V is TRBV14; TRBD2 matches at 8 bases. CDR3 length equals 18 residues. From germline, CDR1 is SGHDN and CDR2 FVKESK. The trim removed 6 bases at V and 0 bases at J, leaving 14 bases unmatched. CDR3 residues: CASSHIRIAGPSTDTQYF. The CDR3 DNA is TGTGCCAGCAGTCACATCAGAATAGCGGGGCCTAGCACAGATACGCAGTATTTT. Looking up the rest from reference TRBV14 and TRBJ2-3 gives the full variable domain: EAGVTQFPSHSVIEKGQTVTLRCDPISGHDNLYWYRRVMGKEIKFLLHFVKESKQDESGMPNNRFLAERTGGTYSTLKVQPAELEDSGVYFCASSHIRIAGPSTDTQYFGPGTRLTVL.

The table lists this clonotype with a few counts. The rearrangement joins TRBV6-1 to TRBJ1-1, with TRBD1 matching 9 bases. Looked up from germline, CDR1 is MNHNS and CDR2 is SASEGT. J gave up 4 bases and V 5 bases, and 14 bases lay outside the gene matches. The CDR3 spans 17 residues. The CDR3 bases are TGTGCCAGCAGTACCTTCCGGGACAGGGAATCGGGCACTGAAGCTTTCTTT. It encodes CASSTFRDRESGTEAFF.

This chain connects TRBV29-1 to TRBJ1-1; D ambiguous. This CDR3 is 14 amino acids long. V dropped 0 bases and J dropped 3 bases, with 11 bases sitting between them. Germline V CDR1 and CDR2: SQVTM, ANQGSEA. The CDR3 DNA follows: TGCAGCGTTGAAGAACGAAGAGGGTACACTGAAGCTTTCTTT. Its translation: CSVEERRGYTEAFF. Variable domain in full (rest from reference TRBV29-1 and TRBJ1-1): SAVISQKPSRDICQRGTSLTIQCQVDSQVTMMFWYRQQPGQSLTLIATANQGSEATYESGFVIDKFPISRPNLTFSTLTVSNMSPEDSSIYLCSVEERRGYTEAFFGQGTRLTVV.

This chain uses TRBV29-1 with TRBJ2-1; 11 bases map to TRBD2. Trimming removed 6 bases from V and 3 bases from J; junction bases left unmatched: 7. The CDR3 has 15 residues. Germline CDR1 SQVTM, CDR2 ANQGSEA. CDR3 residues: CSVVGTSGNYNEQFF. The CDR3 nucleotides read TGCAGCGTAGTGGGGACTAGCGGAAACTACAATGAGCAGTTCTTC.

This clonotype was observed a handful of times. The rearrangement joins TRBV6-1 to TRBJ2-1; 14 nucleotides match TRBD2. The V and J ends lost 7 bases and 12 bases, in that order; junction bases with no gene match: 11. Germline CDR1 MNHNS, CDR2 SASEGT. This CDR3 is 15 amino acids long. The chain's CDR3 is CASTQPGLAGVGQFF. The DNA for the CDR3 is TGTGCCAGCACCCAACCGGGACTAGCGGGAGTGGGGCAGTTCTTC.

In nucleotides, the CDR3 is TGTGCCAGCAACAGGGTTAACTATGGCTACACCTTC. Its protein product is CASNRVNYGYTF. The chain is built from TRBV6-1 and TRBJ1-2, with D tentatively TRBD1 (6 bases). The germline gives CDR1 MNHNS, CDR2 SASEGT. V lost 7 bases to trimming and J lost 1 base, with 7 bases between them. This CDR3 is built from 12 residues.

This clonotype was counted a few times. The chain couples TRBV11-2 to TRBJ2-6; 9 bases fit TRBD1. This CDR3 has 17 amino acids. Trimming cost V 0 bases and J 2 bases; bases outside gene matches: 2. CDR1 is SGHAT, CDR2 FQNNGV, per germline. For the CDR3, the DNA is TGTGCCAGCAGCTTAGAGACAGGGGGAGCTGGGGCCAACGTCCTGACTTTC. Translation gives CASSLETGGAGANVLTF.

CDR3 nucleotide sequence: TGCAGTGCTTCCGGGACGTTGCAAGAGACCCAGTACTTC. Its translation: CSASGTLQETQYF. The V gene is TRBV20-1, the J gene TRBJ2-5; D tentatively fits TRBD1 or TRBD2 (5 bases each). The germline V and J ends were trimmed by 5 bases and 2 bases, with 12 bases remaining between them. The CDR3 length is 13 residues. Germline V gene lookup returns CDR1 DFQATT and CDR2 SNEGSKA (reference sequence).

At least ten counts were recorded for this clonotype. V usage is TRBV9 and J usage is TRBJ1-2; 7 nucleotides match TRBD1. The V gene end was trimmed by 0 bases and the J gene end by 7 bases; junction bases not matched to a gene: 9. CDR1 and CDR2 (germline): SGDLS, YYNGEE. The CDR3 spans 15 residues. CDR3 protein: CASSVGSRGQFGYTF. The CDR3 DNA sequence: TGTGCCAGCAGCGTAGGAAGTAGGGGGCAATTTGGCTACACCTTC.